This record looks at one T cell receptor (beta chain) sequence and its context. The antigen is not known. The CDR3 loop spans 12 amino acids. CDR1 MNHNS and CDR2 SASEGT come from the germline V gene. Trimming left V 8 bases short and J 0 bases short, with 5 bases between. These data belong to a study of T cell repertoires in cytomegalovirus infection. Study-level background: The public TCR beta signatures pointed to both CMV infection and matching HLA type. Study results and limitations: CMV-specific TCR beta clonotypes restricted by HLA-C dominated the ex vivo response.

MiXCR, applied by TCRdb to the reads, yields one record per CDR3 protein. This table holds hundreds of thousands of distinct CDR3 sequences, roughly 36% found once. The chain has TRBV6-1 and TRBJ2-1; D is uncertain. The source material was cultured PBMCs, sampled from culture after CMV antigen stimulation. This TCR derives from a human donor in good health (CMV status not recorded). Some clones in this sample may be carry-over from other donors' samples. In nucleotides, the CDR3 is TGTGCCAGCGCTAGCTCCTACAATGAGCAGTTCTTC. Translation gives CASASSYNEQFF.